This TCR beta chain originates from a study of identifying expanded T cells in peripheral blood. During the collection period, no donor immune events like infections were recorded. The protocol was immunoSEQ multiplex PCR, while the TCRdb copy is restricted to in-frame clones and leaves out a portion. The sample comprises 83,000 or so clones, almost 90% of which are singletons, and roughly 3.9% rests with the top ten. A word on this clone: Its antigen is undetermined.

V lost 0 bases and J lost 6; bases outside the gene matches: 13. The germline gives CDR1 SGHNT, CDR2 YYREEE (reference sequence). The CDR3 consists of 17 residues. Study conclusions and caveats: Differentially abundant clones: about 1.1 between replicates, just under 17 at approximately 14 days, over 18 at four.

The TCR sequence derives from a person aged 18 to 75 in good health. The sample taken for sequencing was blood. The chain joins TRBV5-4 to TRBJ1-1; 8 bases are a match to TRBD1. The DNA of the CDR3 is TGTGCCAGCAGCTTGGCGTGGGACAGGACCCTTAAGGCTGAAGCTTTCTTT. This encodes CASSLAWDRTLKAEAFF. Complete variable domain (other parts from reference TRBV5-4 and TRBJ1-1): ETGVTQSPTHLIKTRGQQVTLRCSSQSGHNTVSWYQQALGQGPQFIFQYYREEENGRGNFPPRFSGLQFPNYSSELNVNALELDDSALYLCASSLAWDRTLKAEAFFGQGTRLTVV.